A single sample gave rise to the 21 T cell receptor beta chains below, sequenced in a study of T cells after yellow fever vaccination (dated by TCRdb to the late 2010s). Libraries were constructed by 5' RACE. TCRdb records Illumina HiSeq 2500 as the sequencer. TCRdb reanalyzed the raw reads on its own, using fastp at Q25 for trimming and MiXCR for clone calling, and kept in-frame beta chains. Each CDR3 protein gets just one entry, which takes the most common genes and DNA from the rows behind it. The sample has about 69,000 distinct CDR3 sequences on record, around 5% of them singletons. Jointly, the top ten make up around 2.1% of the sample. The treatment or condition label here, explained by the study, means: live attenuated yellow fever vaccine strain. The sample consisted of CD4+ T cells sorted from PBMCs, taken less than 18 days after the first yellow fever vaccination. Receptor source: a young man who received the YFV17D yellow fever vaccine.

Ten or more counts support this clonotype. DNA of the CDR3: TGCGCCAGCAGCCAAGTTGGCTACCAAGAGACCCAGTACTTC. Residues: CASSQVGYQETQYF. The chain combines TRBV4-3 with TRBJ2-5; D remains ambiguous. V lost 1 base and J 0 bases, leaving 6 bases between the germline ends. Germline CDR1 reads LGHNA; CDR2 reads YSLEER. This CDR3 has 14 residues.

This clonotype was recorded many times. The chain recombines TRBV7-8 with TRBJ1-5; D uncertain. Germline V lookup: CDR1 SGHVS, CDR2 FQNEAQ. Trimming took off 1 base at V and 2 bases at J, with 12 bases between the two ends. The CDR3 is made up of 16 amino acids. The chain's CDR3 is CASSLERGWGNQPQHF. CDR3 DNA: TGTGCCAGCAGCTTAGAGCGGGGTTGGGGCAATCAGCCCCAGCATTTT.

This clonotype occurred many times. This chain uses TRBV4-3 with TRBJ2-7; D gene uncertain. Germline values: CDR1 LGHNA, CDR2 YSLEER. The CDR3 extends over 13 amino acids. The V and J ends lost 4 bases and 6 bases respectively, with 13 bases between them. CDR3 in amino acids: CASSLQSSSEQYF. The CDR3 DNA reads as TGCGCCAGCAGCCTCCAATCGAGCTCCGAGCAGTACTTC.

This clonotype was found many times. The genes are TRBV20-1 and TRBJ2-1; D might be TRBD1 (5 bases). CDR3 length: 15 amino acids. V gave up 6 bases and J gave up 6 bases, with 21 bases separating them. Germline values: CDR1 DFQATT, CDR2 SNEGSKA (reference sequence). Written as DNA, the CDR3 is TGCAGTGCCCACATACGCTCCTCCCAGGGCAATGAGCAGTTCTTC. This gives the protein CSAHIRSSQGNEQFF.

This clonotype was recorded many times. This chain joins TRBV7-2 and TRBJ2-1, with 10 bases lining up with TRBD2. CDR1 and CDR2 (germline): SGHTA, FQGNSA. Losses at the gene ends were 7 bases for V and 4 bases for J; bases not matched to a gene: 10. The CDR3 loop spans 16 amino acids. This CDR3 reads CASTPFSGGAYNEQFF. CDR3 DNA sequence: TGTGCCAGCACCCCGTTCAGCGGGGGGGCTTACAATGAGCAGTTCTTC.

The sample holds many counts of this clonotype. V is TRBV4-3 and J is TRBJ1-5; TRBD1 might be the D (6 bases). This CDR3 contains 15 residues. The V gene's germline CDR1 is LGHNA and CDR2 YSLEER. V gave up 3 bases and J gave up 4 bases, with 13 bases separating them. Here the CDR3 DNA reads TGCGCCAGCAGCCAGGCAGGGGACGGTAATCAGCCCCAGCATTTT. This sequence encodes CASSQAGDGNQPQHF.

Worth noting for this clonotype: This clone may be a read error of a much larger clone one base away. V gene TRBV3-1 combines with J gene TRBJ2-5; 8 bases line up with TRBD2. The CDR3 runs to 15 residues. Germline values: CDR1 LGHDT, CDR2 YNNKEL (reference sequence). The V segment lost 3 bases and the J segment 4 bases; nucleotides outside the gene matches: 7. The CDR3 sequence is CASSQPGLGRETQYF. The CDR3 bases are TGTGCCAGCAGCCAGCCGGGACTAGGGCGAGAGACCCAGTACTTC.

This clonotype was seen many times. DNA of the CDR3: TGTGCCAGCAGCACCGGAACTAATGAGCAGTTCTTC. This gives the protein CASSTGTNEQFF. The chain has TRBV7-3 and TRBJ2-1, with D unclear. The CDR3 covers 12 residues. The V gene's germline CDR1 is SGHTA and CDR2 FQGTGA. The ends were cut back, 5 bases at V and 7 bases at J, with 9 bases in the middle.

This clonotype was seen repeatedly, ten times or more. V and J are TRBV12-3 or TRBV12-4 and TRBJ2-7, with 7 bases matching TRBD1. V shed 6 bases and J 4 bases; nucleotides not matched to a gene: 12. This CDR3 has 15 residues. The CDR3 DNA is TGTGCCAGCAGCTCGGGACAGCTAGGCCTATACGAGCAGTACTTC. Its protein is CASSSGQLGLYEQYF.

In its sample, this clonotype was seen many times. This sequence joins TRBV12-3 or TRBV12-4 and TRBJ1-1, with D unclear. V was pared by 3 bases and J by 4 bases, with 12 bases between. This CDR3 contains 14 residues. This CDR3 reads CASSFDLSGTEAFF. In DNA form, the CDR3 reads TGTGCCAGCAGTTTCGATCTATCAGGCACTGAAGCTTTCTTT.

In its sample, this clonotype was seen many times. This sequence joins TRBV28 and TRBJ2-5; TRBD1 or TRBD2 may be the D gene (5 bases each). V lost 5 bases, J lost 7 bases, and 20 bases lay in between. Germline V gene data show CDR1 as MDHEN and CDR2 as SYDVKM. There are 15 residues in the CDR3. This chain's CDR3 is CASSPDPEQRGTQYF. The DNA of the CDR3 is TGTGCCAGCAGTCCCGACCCCGAGCAGAGGGGGACCCAGTACTTC.

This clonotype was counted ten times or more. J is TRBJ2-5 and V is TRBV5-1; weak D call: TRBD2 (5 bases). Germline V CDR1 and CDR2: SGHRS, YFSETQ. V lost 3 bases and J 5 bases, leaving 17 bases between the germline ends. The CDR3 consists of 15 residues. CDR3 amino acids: CASSSEPLRRETQYF. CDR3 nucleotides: TGCGCCAGCAGCTCGGAACCACTCCGGAGGGAGACCCAGTACTTC.

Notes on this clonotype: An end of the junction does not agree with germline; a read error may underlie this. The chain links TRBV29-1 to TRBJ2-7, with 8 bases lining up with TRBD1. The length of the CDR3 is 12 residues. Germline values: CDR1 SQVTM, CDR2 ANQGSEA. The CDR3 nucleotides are TGCAGCGTCGGACAGGGATCCTCCGAGCAGTACTTC. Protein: CSVGQGSSEQYF.

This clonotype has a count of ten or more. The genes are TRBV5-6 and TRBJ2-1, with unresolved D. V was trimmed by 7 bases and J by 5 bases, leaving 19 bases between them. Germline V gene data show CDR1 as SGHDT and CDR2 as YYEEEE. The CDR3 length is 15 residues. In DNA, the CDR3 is TGTGCCAGCTTCAGCTTATGGGGTCGACACAATGAGCAGTTCTTC. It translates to CASFSLWGRHNEQFF.

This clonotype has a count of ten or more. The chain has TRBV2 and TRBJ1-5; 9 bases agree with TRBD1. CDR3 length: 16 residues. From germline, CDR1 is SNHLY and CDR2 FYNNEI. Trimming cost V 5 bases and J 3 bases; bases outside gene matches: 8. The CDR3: CASSTGTGRSNQPQHF. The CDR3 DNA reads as TGTGCCAGCAGTACCGGGACAGGGAGGTCCAATCAGCCCCAGCATTTT. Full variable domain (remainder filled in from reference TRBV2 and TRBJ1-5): EPEVTQTPSHQVTQMGQEVILRCVPISNHLYFYWYRQILGQKVEFLVSFYNNEISEKSEIFDDQFSVERPDGSNFTLKIRSTKLEDSAMYFCASSTGTGRSNQPQHFGDGTRLSIL.

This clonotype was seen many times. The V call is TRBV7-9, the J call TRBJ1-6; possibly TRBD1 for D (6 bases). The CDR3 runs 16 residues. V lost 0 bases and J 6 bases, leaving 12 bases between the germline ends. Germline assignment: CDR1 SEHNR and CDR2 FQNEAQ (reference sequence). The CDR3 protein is CASSLASGALNSPLHF. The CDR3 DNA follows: TGTGCCAGCAGCTTAGCGTCGGGGGCCCTTAATTCACCCCTCCACTTT.

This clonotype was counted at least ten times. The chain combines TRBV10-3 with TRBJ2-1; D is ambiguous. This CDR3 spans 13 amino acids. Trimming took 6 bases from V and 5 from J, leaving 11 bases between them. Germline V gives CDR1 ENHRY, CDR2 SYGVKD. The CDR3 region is CAIRQNPNNEQFF. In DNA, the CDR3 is TGTGCCATCAGGCAGAACCCTAACAATGAGCAGTTCTTC.

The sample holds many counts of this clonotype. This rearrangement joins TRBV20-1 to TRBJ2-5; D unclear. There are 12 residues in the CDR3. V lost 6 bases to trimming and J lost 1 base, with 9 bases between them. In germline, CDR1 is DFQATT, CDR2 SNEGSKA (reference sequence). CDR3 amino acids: CSAVRGQETQYF. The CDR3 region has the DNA TGCAGTGCAGTGAGAGGCCAAGAGACCCAGTACTTC.

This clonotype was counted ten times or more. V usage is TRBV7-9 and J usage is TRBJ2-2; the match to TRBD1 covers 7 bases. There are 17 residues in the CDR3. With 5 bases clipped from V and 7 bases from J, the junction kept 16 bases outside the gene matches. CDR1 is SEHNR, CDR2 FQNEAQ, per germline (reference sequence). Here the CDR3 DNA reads TGTGCCAGCAGCATTACGCCCCGAGACAGGGATATCGGGGAGCTGTTTTTT. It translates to CASSITPRDRDIGELFF.

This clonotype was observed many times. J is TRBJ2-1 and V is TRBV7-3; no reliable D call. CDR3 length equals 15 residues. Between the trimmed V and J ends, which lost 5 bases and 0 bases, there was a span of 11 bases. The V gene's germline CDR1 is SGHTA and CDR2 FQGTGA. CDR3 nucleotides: TGTGCCAGCAGCCCTACACAAACCTCCTACAATGAGCAGTTCTTC. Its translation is CASSPTQTSYNEQFF.

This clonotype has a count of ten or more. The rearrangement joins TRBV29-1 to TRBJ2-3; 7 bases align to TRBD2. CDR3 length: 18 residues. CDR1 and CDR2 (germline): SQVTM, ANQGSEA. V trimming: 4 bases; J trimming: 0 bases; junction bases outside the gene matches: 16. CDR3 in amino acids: CSVVPLRGTQFSTDTQYF. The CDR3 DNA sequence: TGCAGCGTTGTTCCCTTGCGGGGGACCCAATTTAGCACAGATACGCAGTATTTT.